Following are 19 T cell receptor beta chains from one sample sequenced in a study of OX40 agonist ivuxolimab in advanced cancers. TCRdb keeps only in-frame clones here, not all; method: immunoSEQ multiplex PCR. In the table there are roughly 70,000 clones, 85% of which are singletons. The sequenced sample was CD4+ or CD8+ T cells sorted from blood, obtained in a trial of the OX40 agonist ivuxolimab. The receptor set was obtained from an adult with an advanced solid tumor such as melanoma, head and neck, liver or kidney cancer.

This clone was seen a single time. The chain recombines TRBV11-2 with TRBJ1-2, with D possibly matching TRBD1 (6 bases). The CDR3 runs to 13 residues. The ends were cut back, 5 bases at V and 2 bases at J, with 9 bases in the middle. Germline assignment: CDR1 SGHAT and CDR2 FQNNGV. This CDR3 is CASSPDRNYGYTF. CDR3 nucleotide sequence: TGTGCCAGCAGCCCGGACAGAAACTATGGCTACACCTTC.

The chain links TRBV6-1 to TRBJ2-1; 13 positions agree with TRBD2. Looked up from germline, CDR1 is MNHNS and CDR2 is SASEGT. This CDR3 contains 14 residues. The V and J ends lost 8 bases and 5 bases, in that order; junction bases with no gene match: 3. The chain's CDR3 is CASLGLAGDNEQFF. CDR3 nucleotide sequence: TGTGCCAGCCTCGGACTAGCGGGAGACAATGAGCAGTTCTTC.

CDR3 region: CASSFSGQTTEKLFF. The CDR3 DNA reads as TGTGCCAGCAGTTTCTCAGGACAGACTACAGAAAAACTGTTTTTT. The chain links TRBV27 to TRBJ1-4; possibly TRBD1 for D (6 bases). The CDR3 runs 15 residues. The V end lost 3 bases, the J end lost 8 bases, and 16 bases lay between the germline ends. The germline gives CDR1 MNHEY, CDR2 SMNVEV (reference sequence).

This clone was observed a single time. The chain carries TRBV27 and TRBJ1-2; 9 bases are a match to TRBD1. Trimming at V came to 6 bases and at J to 0 bases, leaving 11 bases not matched to a gene. The germline V gene encodes CDR1 MNHEY and CDR2 SMNVEV (reference sequence). The CDR3 extends over 17 amino acids. CDR3 protein: CASRTLGQGVANYGYTF. The CDR3 nucleotides read TGTGCCAGCAGAACCCTGGGACAGGGCGTTGCTAACTATGGCTACACCTTC.

The rearrangement links TRBV4-2 to TRBJ2-3; D gene unclear. Between the trimmed V and J ends, which lost 0 bases and 5 bases, there was a span of 6 bases. CDR1 is LGHNA and CDR2 is YNFKEQ in the germline V gene. There are 13 residues in the CDR3. CDR3 in amino acids: CASSQEGRDTQYF. The DNA for the CDR3 is TGTGCCAGCAGCCAAGAGGGCCGAGATACGCAGTATTTT.

This clone was recorded a few times. The rearrangement links TRBV2 to TRBJ2-7; D assignment may be TRBD1 or TRBD2 (5 bases each). The CDR3 sequence is 15 residues long. Germline CDR1 reads SNHLY; CDR2 reads FYNNEI. Trimming removed 0 bases at V and 3 bases at J, with 12 bases between. The CDR3 nucleotides read TGTGCCAGCAGTGAAGCCCCGGGACGGGACTACGAGCAGTACTTC. Translation gives CASSEAPGRDYEQYF.

This chain uses TRBV7-8 with TRBJ2-7; possible D gene TRBD1, 6 bases. With 5 bases removed from V and 2 bases from J, the gap between germline ends came to 13 bases. The CDR3 totals 14 residues. The germline gives CDR1 SGHVS, CDR2 FQNEAQ. This CDR3 is CASSLVGGTYEQYF. The CDR3 DNA reads as TGTGCCAGCAGCCTAGTAGGGGGTACCTACGAGCAGTACTTC.

The V gene is TRBV18, the J gene TRBJ2-3; D perhaps matches TRBD1 (5 bases). Germline-derived CDR1 and CDR2 are KGHSH and LQKENI. V shed 0 bases and J shed 6 bases, with 10 bases lying between them. This CDR3 has 14 amino acids. The CDR3 here is CASSPPGDPDTQYF. DNA of the CDR3: TGTGCCAGCTCACCACCAGGGGATCCGGATACGCAGTATTTT.

The rearrangement joins TRBV5-1 to TRBJ2-5; 11 nucleotides line up with TRBD2. J lost 4 bases, V lost 5 bases, and 4 bases had no gene match. Germline V gene data show CDR1 as SGHRS and CDR2 as YFSETQ. This CDR3 comprises 14 residues. This chain's CDR3 is CASRPGLAGETQYF. The CDR3 region has the DNA TGCGCCAGCAGACCCGGACTAGCGGGAGAGACCCAGTACTTC.

The V call is TRBV28, the J call TRBJ1-5; 7 bases map to TRBD1. Germline assignment: CDR1 MDHEN and CDR2 SYDVKM. V was clipped by 5 bases and J by 0 bases; unmatched bases: 7. The CDR3 is 16 residues long. The CDR3 here is CASSTGERGSNQPQHF. As DNA, the CDR3 is TGTGCCAGCAGTACAGGGGAAAGAGGTAGCAATCAGCCCCAGCATTTT. The complete variable domain, with remaining parts taken from reference TRBV28 and TRBJ1-5, reads DVKVTQSSRYLVKRTGEKVFLECVQDMDHENMFWYRQDPGLGLRLIYFSYDVKMKEKGDIPEGYSVSREKKERFSLILESASTNQTSMYLCASSTGERGSNQPQHFGDGTRLSIL.

The chain is built from TRBV29-1 and TRBJ1-1; TRBD1 is a possible D gene (5 bases). V lost 5 bases and J lost 8, with 15 bases in between. The CDR3 has 12 amino acids. Germline V CDR1 and CDR2: SQVTM, ANQGSEA. CDR3 bases: TGCAGCGTTAGCCCCCCGGGGCCCGAAGCTTTCTTT. This sequence encodes CSVSPPGPEAFF. Full variable domain (remainder filled in from reference TRBV29-1 and TRBJ1-1): SAVISQKPSRDICQRGTSLTIQCQVDSQVTMMFWYRQQPGQSLTLIATANQGSEATYESGFVIDKFPISRPNLTFSTLTVSNMSPEDSSIYLCSVSPPGPEAFFGQGTRLTVV.

The chain couples TRBV21-1 to TRBJ1-5; TRBD1 is the table's D call, not checked against the DNA. TRBV21-1 represents a pseudogene. The CDR3 is made up of 16 amino acids. The CDR3 sequence is CASSIKVACSNQPQHF. CDR3 coding DNA: TGTGCCAGCAGCATCAAAGTGGCCTGTAGCAATCAGCCCCAGCATTTT.

The CDR3 loop reads CASSYSNGGWETQYF. The CDR3 DNA follows: TGTGCCAGCAGTTACTCGAATGGGGGATGGGAGACCCAGTACTTC. The chain joins TRBV6-6 to TRBJ2-5, with D possibly being TRBD1 or TRBD2 (5 bases each). V lost 0 bases, J lost 5 bases, and 13 bases lay in between. This CDR3 contains 15 residues. In germline, CDR1 is MNHNY, CDR2 SVGAGI (reference sequence).

The genes are TRBV7-8 and TRBJ1-2; 8 positions match TRBD1. V was pared by 1 base and J by 5 bases, with 6 bases of the junction left unmatched. CDR1 SGHVS and CDR2 FQNEAQ come from the germline V gene. The CDR3 totals 15 residues. The CDR3 coding sequence is TGTGCCAGCAGCTTAGGCAGGGGGCGTTGGTATGGCTACACCTTC. It codes for CASSLGRGRWYGYTF. The full variable domain, in which reference TRBV7-8 and TRBJ1-2 provide the parts outside the CDR3, is GAGVSQSPRYKVAKRGQDVALRCDPISGHVSLFWYQQALGQGPEFLTYFQNEAQLDKSGLPSDRFFAERPEGSVSTLKIQRTQQEDSAVYLCASSLGRGRWYGYTFGSGTRLTVV.

J is TRBJ1-2 and V is TRBV5-6; 7 nucleotides agree with TRBD1. The V gene's germline CDR1 is SGHDT and CDR2 YYEEEE. Trimming removed 5 bases from V and 7 bases from J; junction bases left unmatched: 17. CDR3 length: 16 amino acids. CDR3 coding DNA: TGTGCCAGCAGGGTGACCGGGACAGCGATCTTGGTTGGCTACACCTTC. This gives the protein CASRVTGTAILVGYTF.

V is TRBV18 and J is TRBJ2-5; maybe TRBD1 (6 bases). Germline values: CDR1 KGHSH, CDR2 LQKENI. This CDR3 is built from 14 residues. V was cut by 1 base and J by 5 bases, with 11 bases left in between. Written as DNA, the CDR3 is TGTGCCAGCTCACCACAGACAGGCACTGAGACCCAGTACTTC. Protein: CASSPQTGTETQYF.

The V call is TRBV18, the J call TRBJ1-1; perhaps TRBD1 as D (6 bases). Trimming cost V 0 bases and J 1 base, with 12 bases left between them. From germline, CDR1 is KGHSH and CDR2 LQKENI. The CDR3 has 16 residues. CDR3 in amino acids: CASSPPMTGGNTEAFF. The CDR3 bases are TGTGCCAGCTCACCACCAATGACAGGCGGGAACACTGAAGCTTTCTTT. Variable domain in full (rest from reference TRBV18 and TRBJ1-1): NAGVMQNPRHLVRRRGQEARLRCSPMKGHSHVYWYRQLPEEGLKFMVYLQKENIIDESGMPKERFSAEFPKEGPSILRIQQVVRGDSAAYFCASSPPMTGGNTEAFFGQGTRLTVV.

This clone appeared once. This chain connects TRBV7-9 to TRBJ1-2, with 7 bases identical to TRBD1. CDR1 and CDR2 (germline): SEHNR, FQNEAQ (reference sequence). V gave up 7 bases and J gave up 6 bases; unmatched junction bases: 8. This CDR3 has 13 residues. For the CDR3, the DNA is TGTGCCAGCATCAAGGGGGCGCTCGATGGCTACACCTTC. Translating it yields CASIKGALDGYTF.

This clone has just one count. The CDR3 here is CASSSGTGTYEQYF. The CDR3 DNA reads as TGTGCCAGCTCATCTGGGACAGGTACCTACGAGCAGTACTTC. The chain uses TRBV18 and TRBJ2-7; TRBD1 aligns across 8 bases. The J segment lost 2 bases and the V segment lost 5 bases, leaving 5 bases of the junction unmatched. This CDR3 has 14 amino acids. Germline-derived CDR1 and CDR2 are KGHSH and LQKENI.